This TCR beta chain was profiled in a study of T cells in Graves' hyperthyroidism and ophthalmopathy. The CDR3 regions of TCR beta were amplified from RNA transcripts. With the HTBI primer set, the TCR CDR3 went through a first round of RT-PCR. TCRdb processed the multiplex PCR reads anew with MiXCR; each CDR3 protein has one entry. There are more than 300,000 distinct CDR3 sequences in the sample; roughly 14% occur only once, and more than 9.5% lies in the top ten. Trimming cost V 5 bases and J 7 bases, with 15 bases left between them. This CDR3 spans 13 amino acids. Fresh peripheral blood, 8 to 10 ml of it, supplied the PBMCs.

The genes are TRBV12-3 or TRBV12-4 and TRBJ2-7; maybe TRBD2 (6 bases). The receptor comes from a woman in her sixties or seventies with Graves' hyperthyroidism. Specimen: blood. DNA of the CDR3: TGTGCCAGCAGTCCGCTCCGGACTACAGAGCAGTACTTC. Its protein product is CASSPLRTTEQYF.